The TCR beta chain described here comes from a study of vaccination and CD4 T cells after COVID-19. The overall study: Overlapping spike peptides of SARS-CoV-2, HCoV-NL63, HCoV-OC43 and HCoV-229E were used, and cells were stimulated with them.

Noted treatment: 10-day PBMC culture with coronavirus spike peptide pools or control peptides (ViraFEST assay). Trimming removed 3 bases at V and 5 bases at J, with 13 bases between. The CDR3 consists of 13 residues. Germline CDR1 and CDR2: DFQATT and SNEGSKA (reference sequence). The Oncomine TCR Beta short-read assay was what sequenced the DNA obtained from cultured CD4+ T cells. MiXCR, applied by TCRdb to the PCR reads, yields one record per CDR3 protein. This sample yields about 20,000 distinct CDR3 sequences, of which 53% are seen a single time; more than 15% belongs to the top ten. Worth noting for this clonotype: As yet, its antigen is unknown.

The specimen was CD4+ T cells from blood, cultured in vitro, collected before SARS-CoV-2 vaccination. The TCR comes from a human donor who had recovered from COVID-19. The genes are TRBV20-1 and TRBJ1-1; TRBD1 is a possible D gene (5 bases). CDR3 bases: TGCAGTGCTAGTCTGACAGAATTTACTGAAGCTTTCTTT. Translation: CSASLTEFTEAFF.